The 11 T cell receptor beta chains presented below share a single source sample, sequenced in a study of T cells expressing NK-cell markers. Reanalyzing the 5' RACE reads, TCRdb keeps one entry per CDR3 protein, without DNA. Recorded here are over 150,000 distinct CDR3 sequences; the top ten clones represent less than 40%. The sequencing sample was made of blood T cells: a sorted CD56 or NKG2C T cell subset, CD4+ or CD8+ T cells, or bulk PBMC T cells (not recorded which). The receptors stem from a woman between 45 and 65 years old in good health.

The chain employs TRBV10-2 and TRBJ1-5; the D call of TRBD1 rests on TCRdb alone, since no DNA is present to check it. This CDR3 is 15 amino acids long. Germline lookup yields CDR1 WSHSY and CDR2 SAAADI. The CDR3 sequence: CASSDRDRGHQPQHF.

V gene TRBV20-1 combines with J gene TRBJ1-5; as DNA is missing, the TRBD1 call by TCRdb cannot be tested. In germline, CDR1 is DFQATT, CDR2 SNEGSKA (reference sequence). This CDR3 spans 14 amino acids. The CDR3: CSARTGGDVQPQHF.

The rearrangement uses TRBV3-1 and TRBJ2-3; TCRdb picks TRBD1, but there is no DNA to check that call. From germline, CDR1 is LGHDT and CDR2 YNNKEL (reference sequence). The CDR3 is made up of 18 amino acids. CDR3 region: CASSQGYRISLSTDTQYF.

This chain's CDR3 is CASSPGFGNTEAFF. This chain joins TRBV11-1 and TRBJ1-1; without DNA, the TCRdb call of TRBD1 cannot be checked. This CDR3 contains 14 residues. Germline assignment: CDR1 SGHAT and CDR2 FQDESV (reference sequence).

This chain joins TRBV7-2 and TRBJ2-7; TCRdb's D gene call, TRBD2, goes unchecked for lack of DNA. In germline, CDR1 is SGHTA, CDR2 FQGNSA. This CDR3 contains 14 residues. Here the CDR3 reads CASSPSGDSYEQYF.

The rearrangement joins TRBV11-2 to TRBJ2-7. CDR3 length equals 14 residues. The germline gives CDR1 SGHAT, CDR2 FQNNGV. This chain's CDR3 is CASSSVGGIYEQYF.

The J gene is TRBJ2-6, the V gene TRBV15. The length of the CDR3 is 15 residues. Per germline, CDR1 LNHNV and CDR2 YYDKDF (reference sequence). CDR3 sequence reads: CATSDDSSGANVLTF.

This chain joins TRBV3-1 and TRBJ2-5. The CDR3 runs to 15 residues. Germline assignment: CDR1 LGHDT and CDR2 YNNKEL (reference sequence). CDR3 region: CASSQDLGGRETQYF.

The chain employs TRBV11-2 and TRBJ2-4; TCRdb lists TRBD2, though no DNA is available to test this call. CDR1 is SGHAT, CDR2 FQNNGV, per germline. The CDR3 covers 18 residues. This CDR3 reads CASSLAPGEHIAKNIQYF.

The chain uses TRBV3-1 and TRBJ2-7; TCRdb indicates TRBD1, and absent DNA this call remains unverified. The CDR3 runs 14 residues. The V gene's germline CDR1 is LGHDT and CDR2 YNNKEL (reference sequence). The CDR3 sequence is CASSHTGKSYEQYF.

The chain recombines TRBV12-3 or TRBV12-4 with TRBJ2-5; TCRdb calls TRBD1, which cannot be checked without DNA. This CDR3 region has 12 residues. CDR3 sequence: CASTLDRETQYF.